Listed here are 15 T cell receptor beta chains from one sample, sequenced in a study of blood T cell repertoires in COVID-19. The protocol was immunoSEQ multiplex PCR, while the TCRdb copy is restricted to in-frame clones and leaves out a portion. The sample contains roughly 76,000 clones, over 70% of which appear only once. Sequencing input: peripheral blood. Receptors originate from a man between 70 and 80 years old with acute or convalescent COVID-19.

This rearrangement joins TRBV5-8 to TRBJ1-5; possibly TRBD1 for D (5 bases). Deletions cut 2 bases from V and 4 bases from J, with 19 bases between. Germline CDR1 is SGHTS and CDR2 is YDEGEE. The CDR3 spans 17 residues. The CDR3 is CASSFQGSSTSNQPQHF. The DNA for the CDR3 is TGTGCCAGCAGCTTTCAGGGTTCCTCCACCTCAAATCAGCCCCAGCATTTT.

The genes are TRBV10-3 and TRBJ2-5; TRBD1 is a possible D gene (6 bases). From germline, CDR1 is ENHRY and CDR2 SYGVKD. Trimming stripped 3 bases from V and 1 base from J, with 12 bases between. The CDR3 sequence is 15 residues long. CDR3 nucleotide sequence: TGTGCCATCAGTGAACCCCGACAGGCCCAAGAGACCCAGTACTTC. Translated, it gives CAISEPRQAQETQYF.

The rearrangement links TRBV4-1 to TRBJ1-1; no firm D call. CDR3 length equals 15 residues. Germline CDR1 and CDR2: MGHRA and YSYEKL. Trimming took off 1 base at V and 4 bases at J, with 13 bases between the two ends. As DNA, the CDR3 is TGCGCCAGCAGCCAAGGTATAGGGCGGGCCACTGAAGCTTTCTTT. This gives the protein CASSQGIGRATEAFF.

This clone has a handful of counts. V is TRBV5-1 and J is TRBJ2-5; 8 bases map to TRBD1. CDR1 and CDR2 (germline): SGHRS, YFSETQ. V lost 4 bases, J lost 5 bases, and 4 bases stayed unmatched. This CDR3 has 13 amino acids. CDR3 residues: CASSRTGLETQYF. CDR3 nucleotide sequence: TGCGCCAGCAGCCGGACAGGGTTGGAGACCCAGTACTTC.

About this clone: One end of the junction varies from germline; a read error may be responsible. V is TRBV28 and J is TRBJ1-6; weak D call: TRBD1 (5 bases). From germline, CDR1 is MDHEN and CDR2 SYDVKM. This CDR3 has 12 residues. The CDR3 protein is CASSWAGTAGYF. Written as DNA, the CDR3 is TGTGCCAGCAGTTGGGCCGGGACGGCGGGGTACTTT.

This clone was counted a single time. V gene TRBV11-2 combines with J gene TRBJ2-2, with 7 bases identical to TRBD1. Germline V gene sequence: CDR1 SGHAT, CDR2 FQNNGV. Trimming took 5 bases from V and 6 from J; bases not matched to a gene: 9. This CDR3 is 15 amino acids long. CDR3 DNA: TGTGCCAGCAGCGTGCTGACAGGGACGGCCGGGGAGCTGTTTTTT. Protein product: CASSVLTGTAGELFF.

The chain recombines TRBV25-1 with TRBJ2-7; possible D gene TRBD1, 5 bases. V was cut by 4 bases and J by 3 bases, with 7 bases left in between. Germline CDR1 is MGHDK and CDR2 is SYGVNS. The CDR3 covers 12 residues. Here the CDR3 reads CASSVGDYEQYF. The DNA for the CDR3 is TGTGCCAGCAGTGTAGGGGACTACGAGCAGTACTTC.

The V gene is TRBV25-1, the J gene TRBJ1-1, with a tentative D call TRBD1 (5 bases). The germline V gene encodes CDR1 MGHDK and CDR2 SYGVNS. The CDR3 length is 15 residues. The V gene lost 1 base and the J gene lost 2 bases, with 11 bases spanning the gap. The CDR3 protein is CASSEFRTPNTEAFF. The CDR3 region has the DNA TGTGCCAGCAGTGAATTCCGGACACCTAACACTGAAGCTTTCTTT.

CDR3 in amino acids: CASSPRTGGRTGELFF. CDR3 in DNA: TGTGCCAGCAGCCCCCGGACAGGGGGCAGGACCGGGGAGCTGTTTTTT. The chain has TRBV3-1 (or the pseudogene TRBV3-2) and TRBJ2-2; 11 bases line up with TRBD1. The CDR3 contains 16 residues. Looked up from germline, CDR1 is LGHDT and CDR2 is YNNKEL (reference sequence). J was trimmed by 5 bases and V by 4 bases; bases with no gene match: 6.

This clone was counted only a few times. The V call is TRBV2, the J call TRBJ2-1; no clear D gene. This CDR3 is built from 15 residues. Trimming removed 7 bases from V and 0 bases from J, with 13 bases in between. Germline V gene data show CDR1 as SNHLY and CDR2 as FYNNEI. Here the CDR3 DNA reads TGTGCCAGCATTCCGAGCGAGAGCTCCTACAATGAGCAGTTCTTC. Amino acids: CASIPSESSYNEQFF.

The count of this clone is one. The genes are TRBV28 and TRBJ1-1, with 8 bases lining up with TRBD1. In germline, CDR1 is MDHEN, CDR2 SYDVKM. This CDR3 comprises 16 residues. After removal of 6 bases from V and 5 bases from J, the junction contained 14 bases not matched to a gene. This chain's CDR3 is CASRTGASLLRTEAFF. The CDR3 coding sequence is TGTGCCAGCAGGACAGGGGCCTCACTCTTGAGAACTGAAGCTTTCTTT.

J is TRBJ1-5 and V is TRBV2; D remains unclear. With 1 base removed from V and 6 bases from J, the gap between germline ends came to 16 bases. The germline gives CDR1 SNHLY, CDR2 FYNNEI. There are 16 residues in the CDR3. CDR3 bases: TGTGCCAGCAGTGAAGAATTAGTGGCAGGAGGTCAGCCCCAGCATTTT. Translation gives CASSEELVAGGQPQHF.

CDR3 coding DNA: TGCGCCAGCAGCCCCGGGACACCAGTAGAGACCCAGTACTTC. It yields the protein CASSPGTPVETQYF. The chain employs TRBV5-1 and TRBJ2-5, with a tentative D call TRBD1 (6 bases). This CDR3 region has 14 residues. V was trimmed by 4 bases and J by 4 bases, leaving 14 bases between them. Germline CDR1 reads SGHRS; CDR2 reads YFSETQ.

The chain recombines TRBV6-5 with TRBJ1-6; TRBD1 agrees at 9 bases. The junction had 9 bases not matched to a gene; V was cut back by 2 bases and J by 10 bases. In germline, CDR1 is MNHEY, CDR2 SVGAGI. This CDR3 has 16 residues. For the CDR3, the DNA is TGTGCCAGCAGTTACACCTCCGGGACAGGGACATCACCCCTCCACTTT. Translating it yields CASSYTSGTGTSPLHF.

The V and J genes are TRBV6-5 and TRBJ2-7, with TRBD2 identical over 11 bases. V shed 6 bases, J shed 3 bases, and the junction held 7 bases outside the gene matches. The CDR3 loop spans 15 amino acids. Germline V gene lookup returns CDR1 MNHEY and CDR2 SVGAGI. The CDR3 nucleotides read TGTGCCAGCAGAAGTCTAGCGGGAGGTTTCTACGAGCAGTACTTC. This gives the protein CASRSLAGGFYEQYF.